The source of this T cell receptor (beta chain) is a study of shared clonotypes between healthy human individuals. General observations from the study: Relative to their counterparts shared across all four donors, non-shared clonotypes exhibited diminished generation probabilities. Specimens sampled were limited to blood, with tissue repertoires likely differing. Since donors were few, the genetic and exposure-history diversity represented was limited.

As to this clone: The antigen remains unidentified.

The CDR3 length is 17 residues. The trim removed 0 bases at V and 2 bases at J, leaving 6 bases unmatched. CDR1 and CDR2 from the germline V gene are SGHRS and YFSETQ. Source study methods: Owing to the provision of junction-only sequences devoid of quality scores by immunoSEQ, filtering differed. Data came from immunoSEQ multiplex PCR; TCRdb stores just in-frame clones and leaves some out. V, J and clone size were drawn from that table, and D and trimming were deduced from the DNA. The data contain 2,500,000 or so clones, roughly 93% of them singletons. Material for sequencing was naive CD4+ T cells from PBMCs. Subset described: CD45RA+ positively selected. This clonotype originated in a man younger than 35 in good health. Some clones in this sample may be carry-over from other donors' samples. J is TRBJ2-1 and V is TRBV5-1; TRBD2 aligns across 9 bases. CDR3 sequence: CASSLGIASGTYNEQFF. CDR3 coding DNA: TGCGCCAGCAGCTTGGGAATCGCTAGCGGGACCTACAATGAGCAGTTCTTC.